This passage covers 23 T cell receptor beta chains from one sample sequenced in a study of a mutant IDH1 vaccine in newly diagnosed glioma. Time point here: week 11, during vaccination. All doses held 300 ug of mutant IDH1 20-mer peptide, with topical imiquimod. For these TCRs, the target antigens are not known. Some clones are missing from TCRdb's copy, which holds only in-frame ones; the method was immunoSEQ multiplex PCR. The sample lists approximately 40,000 clones; roughly 84% were seen once. This specimen consisted of PBMCs, obtained from a glioma patient whose treatment included an IDH1 peptide vaccine. The receptor source for this set is a man between 40 and 49 years old with glioma.

This chain connects TRBV6-6 to TRBJ2-5; tentatively, D is TRBD1 (5 bases). Trimming left V 0 bases short and J 6 bases short, with 8 bases between. Germline-derived CDR1 and CDR2 are MNHNY and SVGAGI (reference sequence). This CDR3 contains 13 residues. CDR3 amino acids: CASSYSTDKTQYF. CDR3 coding DNA: TGTGCCAGCAGTTACTCGACAGATAAGACCCAGTACTTC.

The CDR3 is CASSYEGADGYTF. DNA of the CDR3: TGTGCCAGCAGTTACGAGGGGGCCGATGGCTACACCTTC. The chain combines TRBV6-5 with TRBJ1-2, with 7 bases that match TRBD1. The V segment lost 2 bases and the J segment 6 bases; nucleotides outside the gene matches: 3. CDR1 and CDR2 from the germline V gene are MNHEY and SVGAGI. This CDR3 has 13 residues.

The chain couples TRBV19 to TRBJ2-3; no reliable D call. V shed 5 bases and J shed 4 bases, with 10 bases lying between them. Germline assignment: CDR1 LNHDA and CDR2 SQIVND (reference sequence). The CDR3 contains 13 residues. CDR3 region: CASSLRFPDTQYF. The CDR3 DNA reads as TGTGCCAGTAGTCTAAGGTTTCCAGATACGCAGTATTTT.

The chain has TRBV5-1 and TRBJ2-1; D remains ambiguous. Between the trimmed V and J ends, which lost 0 bases and 6 bases, there was a span of 10 bases. This CDR3 is built from 14 residues. Germline V lookup: CDR1 SGHRS, CDR2 YFSETQ. In DNA form, the CDR3 reads TGCGCCAGCAGCTTGGCTATGGGTGGCAATGAGCAGTTCTTC. Encoded protein: CASSLAMGGNEQFF.

This chain uses TRBV7-9 with TRBJ2-7; the D is unclear. Germline values: CDR1 SEHNR, CDR2 FQNEAQ (reference sequence). The CDR3 runs 12 residues. Trimming stripped 4 bases from V and 2 bases from J, with 6 bases between. This chain's CDR3 is CASSSGTYEQYF. The CDR3 DNA sequence: TGTGCCAGCAGCTCAGGTACCTACGAGCAGTACTTC. The full variable domain, its missing parts supplied by reference TRBV7-9 and TRBJ2-7, is DTGVSQNPRHKITKRGQNVTFRCDPISEHNRLYWYRQTLGQGPEFLTYFQNEAQLEKSRLLSDRFSAERPKGSFSTLEIQRTEQGDSAMYLCASSSGTYEQYFGPGTRLTVT.

The gene calls are TRBV5-1 and TRBJ1-1; D uncertain. Germline values: CDR1 SGHRS, CDR2 YFSETQ. The CDR3 loop spans 14 amino acids. V lost 2 bases and J 0 bases, leaving 8 bases between the germline ends. The CDR3 coding sequence is TGCGCCAGCAGCTTTAGCACGGTGAACACTGAAGCTTTCTTT. Its protein is CASSFSTVNTEAFF. Together with reference TRBV5-1 and TRBJ1-1, the CDR3 gives the full variable domain: KAGVTQTPRYLIKTRGQQVTLSCSPISGHRSVSWYQQTPGQGLQFLFEYFSETQRNKGNFPGRFSGRQFSNSRSEMNVSTLELGDSALYLCASSFSTVNTEAFFGQGTRLTVV.

This clone is medium-sized by share. This sequence joins TRBV29-1 and TRBJ1-5; D gene uncertain. CDR1 and CDR2 (germline): SQVTM, ANQGSEA. The ends were cut back, 4 bases at V and 5 bases at J, with 9 bases in the middle. The CDR3 consists of 12 residues. The CDR3 here is CSVADLHQPQHF. In DNA form, the CDR3 reads TGCAGCGTTGCGGACCTCCATCAGCCCCAGCATTTT.

The chain couples TRBV5-1 to TRBJ2-5; 8 bases line up with TRBD1. With 0 bases clipped from V and 1 base from J, the junction kept 2 bases outside the gene matches. Germline V gene data show CDR1 as SGHRS and CDR2 as YFSETQ. This CDR3 spans 15 amino acids. For the CDR3, the DNA is TGCGCCAGCAGCTTGGACACAGGGGGCCAAGAGACCCAGTACTTC. This encodes CASSLDTGGQETQYF.

The J gene is TRBJ2-2, the V gene TRBV7-3; D unresolved. The CDR3 covers 13 residues. The germline CDR1 and CDR2 sequences are SGHTA and FQGTGA. The V end was cut by 1 base, the J end by 4 bases, with 4 bases between. CDR3 protein: CASSLRVTGELFF. The CDR3 nucleotides are TGTGCCAGCAGCTTAAGAGTCACCGGGGAGCTGTTTTTT.

This sequence joins TRBV25-1 and TRBJ2-7; the D call may be TRBD1 or TRBD2 (5 bases each). The CDR3 is made up of 14 amino acids. V was cut by 4 bases and J by 2 bases, with 12 bases left in between. The germline gives CDR1 MGHDK, CDR2 SYGVNS. Here the CDR3 reads CASSAWDGAYEQYF. The CDR3 coding sequence is TGTGCCAGCAGTGCTTGGGACGGAGCCTACGAGCAGTACTTC.

The rearrangement links TRBV27 to TRBJ2-7, with TRBD1 matching over 10 bases. Germline trimming cut 6 bases from V and 3 bases from J; bases unmatched to any gene: 2. Germline CDR1 MNHEY, CDR2 SMNVEV (reference sequence). CDR3 length equals 13 residues. CDR3: CASSWDRGYEQYF. For the CDR3, the DNA is TGTGCCAGCAGCTGGGACAGGGGCTACGAGCAGTACTTC.

This clone was seen only once. This rearrangement joins TRBV5-1 to TRBJ2-6; no clear D gene. V was pared by 1 base and J by 0 bases, with 8 bases between. Germline V gene lookup returns CDR1 SGHRS and CDR2 YFSETQ. CDR3 length: 16 amino acids. The CDR3 DNA sequence: TGCGCCAGCAGCTTGTTGACGGTCTCTGGGGCCAACGTCCTGACTTTC. This codes for CASSLLTVSGANVLTF.

The rearrangement links TRBV18 to TRBJ2-4; maybe TRBD1 (5 bases). In germline, CDR1 is KGHSH, CDR2 LQKENI. The CDR3 has 15 residues. V lost 6 bases and J 5 bases, leaving 17 bases between the germline ends. The CDR3 DNA reads as TGTGCCAGCTCGTTGGTAAAAGGGGCAGAAAACATTCAGTACTTC. Protein sequence: CASSLVKGAENIQYF. Full variable domain (rest looked up from reference TRBV18 and TRBJ2-4): NAGVMQNPRHLVRRRGQEARLRCSPMKGHSHVYWYRQLPEEGLKFMVYLQKENIIDESGMPKERFSAEFPKEGPSILRIQQVVRGDSAAYFCASSLVKGAENIQYFGAGTRLSVL.

This sequence joins TRBV18 and TRBJ2-1; D may correspond to TRBD1 or TRBD2 (6 bases each). Between the trimmed V and J ends, which lost 6 bases and 5 bases, there was a span of 11 bases. The CDR3 runs to 13 residues. The germline V gene has CDR1 KGHSH and CDR2 LQKENI. The CDR3 sequence is CASSWGANNEQFF. The CDR3 nucleotides read TGTGCCAGCTCCTGGGGGGCCAACAATGAGCAGTTCTTC.

In its sample, this clone was seen a few times. V gene TRBV7-9 combines with J gene TRBJ2-7; TRBD2 agrees at 7 bases. The V gene end was trimmed by 5 bases and the J gene end by 4 bases; junction bases not matched to a gene: 11. The germline V gene has CDR1 SEHNR and CDR2 FQNEAQ (reference sequence). The CDR3 is 15 amino acids. CDR3: CASSPWREGRYEQYF. In DNA, the CDR3 is TGTGCCAGCAGCCCCTGGAGGGAGGGCCGGTACGAGCAGTACTTC.

The V and J genes are TRBV2 and TRBJ1-3, with D maybe TRBD1 (6 bases). The germline CDR1 and CDR2 sequences are SNHLY and FYNNEI. The ends were cut back, 7 bases at V and 0 bases at J, with 13 bases in the middle. CDR3 length: 15 residues. The CDR3 DNA reads TGTGCCAGCAACGGTGGGGGGCGCTCTGGAAACACCATATATTTT. This sequence encodes CASNGGGRSGNTIYF. The variable domain in full, with the rest retrieved from reference TRBV2 and TRBJ1-3, is EPEVTQTPSHQVTQMGQEVILRCVPISNHLYFYWYRQILGQKVEFLVSFYNNEISEKSEIFDDQFSVERPDGSNFTLKIRSTKLEDSAMYFCASNGGGRSGNTIYFGEGSWLTVV.

The chain uses TRBV2 and TRBJ2-5; D is unresolved. This CDR3 spans 11 amino acids. The V gene's germline CDR1 is SNHLY and CDR2 FYNNEI. The germline V and J ends were trimmed by 8 bases and 2 bases, with 6 bases remaining between them. The CDR3 spells CASGEQETQYF. The CDR3 DNA reads TGTGCCAGCGGAGAACAAGAGACCCAGTACTTC.

The chain uses TRBV7-6 and TRBJ2-5; no clear D. The CDR3 extends over 14 amino acids. The V end lost 1 base, the J end lost 7 bases, and 13 bases lay between the germline ends. Germline CDR1 reads SGHVS; CDR2 reads FNYEAQ. CDR3 loop: CASSLEAGPRTQYF. The CDR3 DNA is TGTGCCAGCAGCTTAGAGGCCGGACCCAGGACCCAGTACTTC.

The sample holds one count of this clone. The chain joins TRBV5-1 to TRBJ2-2, with D tentatively TRBD2 (5 bases). The ends were cut back, 4 bases at V and 6 bases at J, with 10 bases in the middle. This CDR3 contains 13 residues. CDR1 and CDR2 (germline): SGHRS, YFSETQ. In DNA form, the CDR3 reads TGCGCCAGCAGCATGGGAGCGGCCGGGGAGCTGTTTTTT. It yields the protein CASSMGAAGELFF.

The chain uses TRBV5-6 and TRBJ2-5, with 14 positions matching TRBD2. This CDR3 has 19 amino acids. CDR1 is SGHDT, CDR2 YYEEEE, per germline. V lost 0 bases, J lost 7 bases, and 14 bases stayed unmatched. Here the CDR3 reads CASSLAFGTSGSSDWTQYF. For the CDR3, the DNA is TGTGCCAGCAGCTTGGCCTTTGGGACTAGCGGGAGTAGTGATTGGACCCAGTACTTC.

The rearrangement uses TRBV2 and TRBJ2-5, with D perhaps TRBD2 (5 bases). The J call could be wrong; TRBJ2-7 is a better fit for the DNA end. CDR1 is SNHLY and CDR2 is FYNNEI in the germline V gene. The CDR3 covers 11 residues. CDR3 DNA sequence: TGTGCCAGCGGTAGGGAGTACGAGCAGTACTTC. This codes for CASGREYEQYF.

J is TRBJ1-5 and V is TRBV9, with D perhaps matching TRBD1 (5 bases). V was clipped by 3 bases and J by 2 bases, with 6 bases between them. This CDR3 is 13 amino acids long. Germline CDR1 and CDR2: SGDLS and YYNGEE. CDR3 nucleotide sequence: TGTGCCAGCAGCGCGGGGGGCAATCAGCCCCAGCATTTT. It codes for CASSAGGNQPQHF.

The chain has TRBV2 and TRBJ1-1; the D gene is possibly TRBD1 (5 bases). The CDR3 runs to 15 residues. Germline-derived CDR1 and CDR2 are SNHLY and FYNNEI. Trimming stripped 0 bases from V and 2 bases from J, with 10 bases between. The CDR3: CASSEATAANTEAFF. The CDR3 DNA sequence: TGTGCCAGCAGTGAAGCGACAGCAGCTAACACTGAAGCTTTCTTT.